The T cell receptor beta chain described here comes from a study of Ad26.COV2.S vaccination and SARS-CoV-2 variants. Study details: Donor had been placed in the Ad26.COV2.S arm of the COV1001 trial.

Germline V gives CDR1 SGHTA, CDR2 FQGNSA. The V and J ends lost 3 bases and 4 bases respectively, with 12 bases between them. CDR3 length: 14 residues. Using immunoSEQ multiplex PCR, the repertoire was profiled, and TCRdb retains in-frame clones only, with some absent. The table has 350,000 to 450,000 clones, 83% seen once; the top ten hold around 7%. Treatment defined: roughly 19 received Ad26.COV2.S at low or high dose, single or two shots; about 5 received placebo; per-sample allocation not given. Sampling was done on day 63 after the first vaccine or placebo injection. The individual, an adult aged 18-55 years, was a donor in Boston. Wuhan-strain SARS-CoV-2 spike was expressed by the Ad26 vector that made up the vaccine.

The sample was peripheral blood, taken in a trial of Ad26.COV2.S vaccine versus placebo. This receptor was taken from a person between 18 and 65 years old who received the Ad26.COV2.S COVID-19 vaccine or a placebo. The V gene is TRBV7-2, the J gene TRBJ1-2; D not resolved. The chain's CDR3 is CASSFPETSYGYTF. As DNA, the CDR3 is TGTGCCAGCAGCTTCCCAGAGACTAGCTATGGCTACACCTTC.